These T cell receptor beta chains were read from a single sample in a study of cytomegalovirus exposure and HLA in healthy donors. This table comes from immunoSEQ multiplex PCR, and its TCRdb copy is limited to in-frame clones, with some not included. This sample carries over 200,000 clones, over 75% of them seen once, and the ten largest clones take about 1.7%. The specimen sequenced was PBMCs. The source of these receptors is a male donor in good health and CMV-seronegative. The CDR3 runs from the conserved cysteine through the conserved F or W. The order of the fields is J gene, V gene, D gene, clone size, CDR3 protein, CDR3 DNA. The D gene is left open where the match is weak. The listing skips clone size in some rows; elsewhere it reads once, few, many or a size class.

>TRBJ1-6|TRBV21-1|.|.
CASSPQDRGLVSPLHF
TGTGCCAGCAGCCCCCAAGACAGGGGGCTAGTTTCACCCCTCCACTTT
>TRBJ2-1|TRBV7-8|TRBD2|.
CASSWVREGLGEQFF
TGTGCCAGCAGCTGGGTAAGGGAGGGCCTTGGTGAGCAGTTCTTC
>TRBJ2-4|TRBV28|.|.
CASAKVFSKNIQYF
TGTGCCAGCGCGAAAGTTTTTTCCAAAAACATTCAGTACTTC
>TRBJ1-2|TRBV7-3|TRBD1|once
CASSLTETGFGYTF
TGTGCCAGCAGCCTTACGGAGACAGGGTTTGGCTACACCTTC
>TRBJ1-6|TRBV6-5|.|.
CASQMRASSPLHF
TGTGCCAGCCAGATGAGGGCAAGTTCACCCCTCCACTTT
>TRBJ1-5|TRBV6-6|TRBD1|.
CASSYSLQGDQPQHF
TGTGCCAGCAGTTACTCGTTGCAGGGGGATCAGCCCCAGCATTTT
>TRBJ2-3|TRBV5-6|TRBD2|.
CASSLGIAGVLGTDTQYF
TGTGCCAGCAGCTTGGGGATAGCGGGAGTTTTAGGGACAGATACGCAGTATTTT
>TRBJ2-2|TRBV2|.|.
CASGREAGELFF
TGTGCCAGCGGCAGGGAGGCCGGGGAGCTGTTTTTT
>TRBJ1-2|TRBV5-1|TRBD1|once
CASAGTGSVSYTF
TGCGCCAGCGCAGGGACAGGATCCGTGTCCTACACCTTC
>TRBJ2-1|TRBV27|TRBD2|.
CASTLGGNYNEQFF
TGTGCCAGCACACTCGGGGGGAACTACAATGAGCAGTTCTTC
>TRBJ2-3|TRBV13|.|.
CASSLGSRVTLTDTQYF
TGTGCCAGCAGCTTAGGCTCGCGGGTTACCCTCACAGATACGCAGTATTTT
>TRBJ1-5|TRBV19|.|.
CASRDSGNQPQHF
TGTGCCAGTAGGGACAGTGGGAATCAGCCCCAGCATTTT
>TRBJ2-3|TRBV9|TRBD1|many
CASSPGTGGKDTQYF
TGTGCCAGCAGCCCTGGGACAGGGGGTAAAGATACGCAGTATTTT
>TRBJ2-2|TRBV18|.|.
CASSPTRTTNTGELFF
TGTGCCAGCTCACCAACAAGGACTACGAACACCGGGGAGCTGTTTTTT
>TRBJ1-2|TRBV19|.|.
CASSAMRATNYGYTF
TGTGCCAGTAGCGCTATGCGCGCAACTAACTATGGCTACACCTTC
>TRBJ1-2|TRBV6-5|.|.
CASRGLGGDGYTF
TGTGCCAGCAGGGGGCTCGGGGGGGATGGCTACACCTTC
>TRBJ1-4|TRBV28|.|.
CASRIGAVRNEKLFF
TGTGCCAGCAGAATAGGGGCGGTCCGTAATGAAAAACTGTTTTTT
>TRBJ2-7|TRBV7-9|.|few
CASTKTTGLTEQYF
TGTGCCAGCACTAAAACTACAGGTCTAACCGAGCAGTACTTC
>TRBJ1-2|TRBV27|.|.
CASSPTGLTGNGYTF
TGTGCCAGCAGTCCCACAGGGCTCACTGGGAATGGCTACACCTTC
>TRBJ2-4|TRBV25-1|.|few
CASSERPRTDLAKNIQYF
TGTGCCAGCAGTGAGAGACCCAGGACAGACTTAGCCAAAAACATTCAGTACTTC
>TRBJ2-2|TRBV7-6|.|.
CASSPLGTPTGELFF
TGTGCCAGCAGCCCGTTGGGGACTCCTACCGGGGAGCTGTTTTTT
>TRBJ1-5|TRBV18|.|.
CASSSEGGNQPQHF
TGTGCCAGCTCGTCCGAGGGAGGCAATCAGCCCCAGCATTTT
>TRBJ2-7|TRBV5-6|TRBD1|.
CASSHFPGQGFDEQYF
TGTGCCAGCAGCCACTTCCCGGGACAGGGGTTCGACGAGCAGTACTTC
>TRBJ2-7|TRBV28|TRBD2|.
CASRMSGSYEQYF
TGTGCCAGCAGAATGAGCGGGAGCTACGAGCAGTACTTC
>TRBJ1-1|TRBV4-2|TRBD1|.
CASSQTGTGEEAFF
TGTGCCAGCAGCCAGACCGGGACAGGAGAAGAAGCTTTCTTT
>TRBJ2-3|TRBV5-6|TRBD2|few
CASSLEHRAGGDTQYF
TGTGCCAGCAGCTTGGAACATCGAGCCGGGGGGGATACGCAGTATTTT
>TRBJ2-5|TRBV7-3|TRBD1|.
CASSSSGQGGKTQYF
TGTGCCAGCAGCTCATCCGGACAGGGGGGAAAGACCCAGTACTTC
>TRBJ2-3|TRBV5-4|.|.
CASSVMTSTDTQYF
TGTGCCAGCAGCGTTATGACTAGCACAGATACGCAGTATTTT
>TRBJ2-3|TRBV9|.|.
CASSVDGRATDTQYF
TGTGCCAGCAGCGTAGATGGCAGGGCTACAGATACGCAGTATTTT
>TRBJ2-3|TRBV10-3|.|many
CATEGGDTQYF
TGTGCCACCGAGGGGGGGGATACGCAGTATTTT
>TRBJ2-2|TRBV10-1|.|.
CASSVVGGANTGELFF
TGCGCCAGCAGTGTCGTCGGCGGCGCGAACACCGGGGAGCTGTTTTTT
>TRBJ2-7|TRBV5-5|.|.
CASSSSVFYEQYF
TGTGCCAGCAGCTCATCAGTTTTTTACGAGCAGTACTTC
>TRBJ1-1|TRBV7-3|.|.
CASNLGGEAFF
TGTGCCAGCAACCTCGGCGGCGAAGCTTTCTTT